This TCR beta chain was identified in a study of cytomegalovirus exposure and HLA in healthy donors. Deletions cut 0 bases from V and 5 bases from J, with 7 bases between. The CDR3 length is 13 residues. Germline V CDR1 and CDR2: SEHNR, FQNEAQ (reference sequence). PCR employed 60 Vbeta and 13 Jbeta primers. Here immunoSEQ multiplex PCR was the method, and the copy in TCRdb shows in-frame clones only, minus some. The sample has 100,000 or so clones, roughly 80% seen once; the top ten hold 13% to 15%. Study results and caveats: Analysis performed later found roughly 17,000 TCR beta sequences associated with HLA alleles at 0.05 false discovery rate. For most TCR beta V segments, an earlier analysis put the productive rate at about 90% or about 30% of the time.

This clone has only a few counts. The antigen remains unidentified. The sequencing input was PBMCs. The receptor comes from a male donor in good health and CMV-seropositive. The V call is TRBV7-9, the J call TRBJ1-2; D remains unclear. CDR3 in DNA: TGTGCCAGCAGCTTAGCCAGGTTGTATGGCTACACCTTC. This sequence encodes CASSLARLYGYTF.